This T cell receptor (beta chain) is from a study of blood T cell repertoires in COVID-19. Across the whole study: Donors in the United States, Italy and Spain gave samples during acute or convalescent COVID-19. The analysed material was cDNA or gDNA that came from T cells, B-cell-depleted T cells, or PBMCs.

The CDR3 runs to 14 residues. Germline V CDR1 and CDR2: LNHDA, SQIVND (reference sequence). V was pared by 4 bases and J by 7 bases, with 6 bases of the junction left unmatched. In the authors' workflow: For nucleated cells, counts were estimated from reference gene primer amplification. Using immunoSEQ multiplex PCR, the repertoire was profiled, and TCRdb retains in-frame clones only, with some absent. The V and J calls and clone size were taken over from that table, and D and trimming were inferred from the DNA. The table shows about 74,000 clones, with 60% to 80% occurring only once. This clone was counted only a few times.

The TCR sequence derives from a man between 70 and 80 years old with active or convalescent COVID-19. Sequencing used peripheral blood. This chain joins TRBV19 and TRBJ1-5; 8 positions match TRBD1. CDR3 in amino acids: CASSRTGREQPQHF. In DNA, the CDR3 is TGTGCCAGTAGTAGGACAGGGCGAGAACAGCCCCAGCATTTT.